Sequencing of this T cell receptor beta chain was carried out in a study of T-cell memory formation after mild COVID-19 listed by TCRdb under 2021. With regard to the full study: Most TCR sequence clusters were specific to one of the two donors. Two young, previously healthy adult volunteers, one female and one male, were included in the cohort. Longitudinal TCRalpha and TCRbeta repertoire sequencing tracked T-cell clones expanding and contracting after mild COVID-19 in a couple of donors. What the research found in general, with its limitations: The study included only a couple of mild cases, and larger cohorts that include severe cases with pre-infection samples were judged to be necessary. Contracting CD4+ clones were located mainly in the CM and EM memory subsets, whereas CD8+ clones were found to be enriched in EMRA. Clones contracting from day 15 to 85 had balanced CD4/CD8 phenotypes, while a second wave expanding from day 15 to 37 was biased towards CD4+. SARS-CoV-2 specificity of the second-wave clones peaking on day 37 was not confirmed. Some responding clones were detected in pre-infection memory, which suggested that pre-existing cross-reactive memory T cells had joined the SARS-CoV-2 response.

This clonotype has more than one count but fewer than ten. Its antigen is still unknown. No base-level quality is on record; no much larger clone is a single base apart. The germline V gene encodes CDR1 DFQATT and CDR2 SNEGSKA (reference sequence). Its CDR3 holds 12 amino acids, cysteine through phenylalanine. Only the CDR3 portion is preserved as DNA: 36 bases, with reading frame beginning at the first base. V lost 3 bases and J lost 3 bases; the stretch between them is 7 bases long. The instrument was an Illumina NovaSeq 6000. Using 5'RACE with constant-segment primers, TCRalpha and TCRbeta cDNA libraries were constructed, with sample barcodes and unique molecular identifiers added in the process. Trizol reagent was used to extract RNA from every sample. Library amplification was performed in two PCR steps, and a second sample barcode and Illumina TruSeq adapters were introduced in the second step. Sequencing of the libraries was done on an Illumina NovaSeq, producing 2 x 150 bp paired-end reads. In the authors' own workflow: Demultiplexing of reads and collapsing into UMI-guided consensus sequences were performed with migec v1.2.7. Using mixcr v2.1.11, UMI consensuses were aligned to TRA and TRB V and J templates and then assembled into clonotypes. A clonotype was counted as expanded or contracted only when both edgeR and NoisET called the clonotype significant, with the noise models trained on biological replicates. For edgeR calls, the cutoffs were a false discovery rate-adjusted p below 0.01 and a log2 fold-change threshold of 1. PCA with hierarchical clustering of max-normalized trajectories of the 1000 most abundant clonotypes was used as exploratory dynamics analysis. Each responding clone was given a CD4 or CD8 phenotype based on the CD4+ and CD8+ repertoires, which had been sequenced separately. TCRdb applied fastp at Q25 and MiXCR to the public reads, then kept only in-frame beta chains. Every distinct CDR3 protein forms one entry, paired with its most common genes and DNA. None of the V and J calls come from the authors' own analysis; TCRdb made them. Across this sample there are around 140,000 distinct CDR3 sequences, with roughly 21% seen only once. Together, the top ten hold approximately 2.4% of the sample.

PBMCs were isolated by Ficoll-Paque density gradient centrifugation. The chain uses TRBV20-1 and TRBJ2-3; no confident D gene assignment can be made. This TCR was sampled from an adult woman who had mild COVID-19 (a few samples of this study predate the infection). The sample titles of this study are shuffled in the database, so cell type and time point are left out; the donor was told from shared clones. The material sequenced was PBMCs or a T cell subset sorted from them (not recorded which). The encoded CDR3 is CSARIRTDTQYF. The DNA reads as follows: TGCAGTGCTAGGATTAGGACAGATACGCAGTATTTT.